Detailed here is one T cell receptor beta chain. These data belong to a study of control samples from healthy donors and cancer patients. Germline assignment: CDR1 LNHNV and CDR2 YYDKDF (reference sequence). This CDR3 spans 13 amino acids. The V and J ends lost 7 bases and 4 bases respectively, with 10 bases between them. Measured with immunoSEQ multiplex PCR; TCRdb has only the in-frame clones, and not every one. Of some 160,000 clones listed, about 89% were seen once; the top ten hold 4.9%. The receptor's source is a young man in good health. V usage is TRBV15 and J usage is TRBJ2-2; D tentatively reads TRBD1 or TRBD2 (6 bases each). The material sequenced was blood. The CDR3 protein is CATTGASTGELFF. The DNA of the CDR3 is TGTGCCACCACGGGGGCGAGCACCGGGGAGCTGTTTTTT.